These 24 T cell receptor beta chains originate from one sample sequenced in a study of Ad26.COV2.S vaccination and SARS-CoV-2 variants. Treatment in this sample: 15 to 20 received Ad26.COV2.S at low or high dose, single or two shots; roughly five received placebo; per-sample allocation not given. On day 63 after the first injection, vaccine and placebo recipients gave samples. Sequencing used immunoSEQ multiplex PCR; TCRdb keeps in-frame clones, though not all of them. The sample consists of 380,000 or so clones, roughly 80% of them appearing once. The specimen comprised peripheral blood, sampled in a trial of Ad26.COV2.S vaccine versus placebo. The receptors stem from a person aged 18-60 years who received the Ad26.COV2.S COVID-19 vaccine or a placebo.

This chain joins TRBV12-5 and TRBJ2-1; D gene ambiguous. The CDR3 is 15 amino acids. Germline CDR1 is LGHNT and CDR2 is FRNRAP. Trimming removed 0 bases from V and 0 bases from J, with 6 bases in between. The CDR3 region is CASGLVTPSYNEQFF. CDR3 nucleotide sequence: TGTGCTAGTGGTTTGGTAACACCCTCCTACAATGAGCAGTTCTTC.

This chain links TRBV5-4 with TRBJ1-2, with no clear D. The germline CDR1 and CDR2 sequences are SGHNT and YYREEE (reference sequence). The germline V and J ends were trimmed by 7 bases and 10 bases, with 32 bases remaining between them. There are 17 residues in the CDR3. The CDR3 spells CASLGGPGMQIARDYTF. The CDR3 DNA reads as TGTGCCAGCTTGGGCGGGCCTGGAATGCAAATCGCCCGGGACTACACCTTC.

With respect to this clone: Other DNA sequences of this sample code for an identical CDR3. This rearrangement joins TRBV7-9 to TRBJ2-5; D remains ambiguous. Looked up from germline, CDR1 is SEHNR and CDR2 is FQNEAQ (reference sequence). The CDR3 totals 12 residues. V was clipped by 0 bases and J by 4 bases, with 3 bases between them. CDR3 DNA: TGTGCCAGCAGCTTAGCGCGAGAGACCCAGTACTTC. This sequence encodes CASSLARETQYF. The full variable domain, in which reference TRBV7-9 and TRBJ2-5 provide the parts outside the CDR3, is DTGVSQNPRHKITKRGQNVTFRCDPISEHNRLYWYRQTLGQGPEFLTYFQNEAQLEKSRLLSDRFSAERPKGSFSTLEIQRTEQGDSAMYLCASSLARETQYFGPGTRLLVL.

For the CDR3, the DNA is TGTGCCAGCAGATCTAACCGGGACGGATCCACAGATACGCAGTATTTT. It specifies CASRSNRDGSTDTQYF. The chain joins TRBV5-4 to TRBJ2-3; D possibly matches TRBD1 or TRBD2 (5 bases each). Germline assignment: CDR1 SGHNT and CDR2 YYREEE (reference sequence). The CDR3 length is 16 residues. Trimming removed 5 bases from V and 2 bases from J, with 18 bases in between. Full variable domain (missing parts from reference TRBV5-4 and TRBJ2-3): ETGVTQSPTHLIKTRGQQVTLRCSSQSGHNTVSWYQQALGQGPQFIFQYYREEENGRGNFPPRFSGLQFPNYSSELNVNALELDDSALYLCASRSNRDGSTDTQYFGPGTRLTVL.

V gene TRBV6-5 combines with J gene TRBJ2-7, with D possibly matching TRBD2 (7 bases). Germline V gene lookup returns CDR1 MNHEY and CDR2 SVGAGI. The V gene lost 6 bases and the J gene lost 7 bases, with 19 bases spanning the gap. The CDR3 covers 14 residues. The CDR3: CASRNTGTTMEQYF. The CDR3 region has the DNA TGTGCCAGCAGGAATACAGGGACTACGATGGAGCAGTACTTC.

The chain employs TRBV18 and TRBJ2-7; D gene ambiguous. Trimming pared 3 bases from V and 6 bases from J, leaving 12 bases between. Per the germline V gene, CDR1 is KGHSH and CDR2 is LQKENI. This CDR3 comprises 13 residues. The CDR3 sequence: CASSPRPLVEQYF. In nucleotides, the CDR3 is TGTGCCAGCTCACCGAGACCTCTCGTCGAGCAGTACTTC.

The V gene is TRBV3-1 (or the pseudogene TRBV3-2), the J gene TRBJ1-3; maybe TRBD1 (5 bases). In germline, CDR1 is LGHDT, CDR2 YNNKEL (reference sequence). The CDR3 totals 16 residues. V gave up 1 base and J gave up 0 bases, with 10 bases separating them. The CDR3 loop is CASSQVYTGSGNTIYF. The CDR3 DNA sequence: TGTGCCAGCAGCCAAGTTTACACAGGCTCTGGAAACACCATATATTTT.

The V and J genes are TRBV25-1 and TRBJ1-1; D ambiguous. Germline assignment: CDR1 MGHDK and CDR2 SYGVNS. The CDR3 totals 11 residues. V gave up 5 bases and J gave up 2 bases, with 3 bases separating them. The CDR3 sequence: CASSSNTEAFF. For the CDR3, the DNA is TGTGCCAGCAGTTCCAACACTGAAGCTTTCTTT.

The gene calls are TRBV6-2 or TRBV6-3 and TRBJ2-3; tentatively, D is TRBD2 (6 bases). The V and J ends lost 6 bases and 0 bases respectively, with 10 bases between them. The V gene's germline CDR1 is MNHEY and CDR2 SVGEGT. This CDR3 contains 14 residues. In nucleotides, the CDR3 is TGTGCCAGCAGCTGGGGGGTCAGCACAGATACGCAGTATTTT. Encoded protein: CASSWGVSTDTQYF.

This sequence joins TRBV28 and TRBJ2-5; perhaps TRBD2 as D (6 bases). The CDR3 length is 17 residues. V dropped 2 bases and J dropped 4 bases, with 20 bases sitting between them. Germline values: CDR1 MDHEN, CDR2 SYDVKM. CDR3 loop: CASSLAYGGVVGETQYF. The CDR3 nucleotides are TGTGCCAGCAGTTTAGCTTACGGGGGAGTGGTGGGAGAGACCCAGTACTTC.

The CDR3 coding sequence is TGTGCCAGCCTCCCGCCGGCTAAACTTGGACTAGCGGGGGATACGCAGTATTTT. It codes for CASLPPAKLGLAGDTQYF. The chain uses TRBV7-9 and TRBJ2-3, with 12 bases identical to TRBD2. The trim removed 8 bases at V and 6 bases at J, leaving 18 bases unmatched. Germline CDR1 SEHNR, CDR2 FQNEAQ (reference sequence). CDR3 length: 18 amino acids.

This clone was counted once. This chain uses TRBV9 with TRBJ1-2; D gene uncertain. Germline V gene data show CDR1 as SGDLS and CDR2 as YYNGEE. The CDR3 has 14 residues. V was cut by 1 base and J by 2 bases, with 9 bases left in between. Here the CDR3 reads CASSVITGNYGYTF. CDR3 in DNA: TGTGCCAGCAGCGTAATTACGGGGAACTATGGCTACACCTTC.

The chain couples TRBV4-2 to TRBJ2-7, with 7 nucleotides matching TRBD1. Germline CDR1 is LGHNA and CDR2 is YNFKEQ. Germline trimming cut 2 bases from V and 3 bases from J; bases unmatched to any gene: 7. The CDR3 extends over 15 amino acids. CDR3 nucleotides: TGTGCCAGCAGCCAACCCGGGACAGCAAACTACGAGCAGTACTTC. This translates into CASSQPGTANYEQYF.

The chain couples TRBV7-9 to TRBJ2-5; D gene uncertain. V lost 3 bases to trimming and J lost 2 bases, with 7 bases between them. CDR3 length equals 13 residues. Germline loops: CDR1 SEHNR, CDR2 FQNEAQ (reference sequence). CDR3 sequence (DNA): TGTGCCAGCAGCTTCGAACTACAAGAGACCCAGTACTTC. It yields the protein CASSFELQETQYF. Variable domain in full (rest from reference TRBV7-9 and TRBJ2-5): DTGVSQNPRHKITKRGQNVTFRCDPISEHNRLYWYRQTLGQGPEFLTYFQNEAQLEKSRLLSDRFSAERPKGSFSTLEIQRTEQGDSAMYLCASSFELQETQYFGPGTRLLVL.

V gene TRBV10-3 combines with J gene TRBJ1-3, with 7 bases matching TRBD1. With 1 base clipped from V and 2 bases from J, the junction kept 2 bases outside the gene matches. The germline V gene encodes CDR1 ENHRY and CDR2 SYGVKD. This CDR3 region has 15 residues. The CDR3 nucleotides are TGTGCCATCAGTGAGTACGGGACAGCTGGAAACACCATATATTTT. It is translated as CAISEYGTAGNTIYF.

The rearrangement uses TRBV7-3 and TRBJ2-1; possibly TRBD1 for D (6 bases). This CDR3 is built from 16 residues. From germline, CDR1 is SGHTA and CDR2 FQGTGA. Trimming left V 5 bases short and J 3 bases short, with 17 bases between. As DNA, the CDR3 is TGTGCCAGCAGCCTCTACGGCAGGGGCTTCTACAATGAGCAGTTCTTC. Translated, it gives CASSLYGRGFYNEQFF.

The chain is built from TRBV9 and TRBJ2-3; perhaps TRBD2 as D (5 bases). Germline CDR1 reads SGDLS; CDR2 reads YYNGEE. The CDR3 consists of 13 residues. The V end was cut by 3 bases, the J end by 6 bases, with 11 bases between. CDR3 sequence (DNA): TGTGCCAGCAGCGGCGGGTCACACGATACGCAGTATTTT. This codes for CASSGGSHDTQYF.

The chain employs TRBV4-2 and TRBJ2-7; 8 bases align to TRBD2. This CDR3 has 15 residues. V lost 0 bases, J lost 6 bases, and 7 bases stayed unmatched. Germline CDR1 reads LGHNA; CDR2 reads YNFKEQ. DNA for the CDR3: TGTGCCAGCAGCCAAGATATGACTAGCGTAGGCGAGCAGTACTTC. This codes for CASSQDMTSVGEQYF.

The chain carries TRBV6-2 or TRBV6-3 and TRBJ2-7, with D hard to call. V lost 0 bases and J 2 bases, leaving 8 bases between the germline ends. The V gene's germline CDR1 is MNHEY and CDR2 SVGEGT. The CDR3 contains 14 residues. The DNA of the CDR3 is TGTGCCAGCAGTTACTCCGGCAGAACCTACGAGCAGTACTTC. It is translated as CASSYSGRTYEQYF.

The V call is TRBV6-5, the J call TRBJ1-2, with 7 bases identical to TRBD1. Per the germline V gene, CDR1 is MNHEY and CDR2 is SVGAGI. This CDR3 spans 14 amino acids. The V gene end was trimmed by 2 bases and the J gene end by 0 bases; junction bases not matched to a gene: 0. CDR3 DNA: TGTGCCAGCAGTTACAGGGGGCCTAACTATGGCTACACCTTC. Residues: CASSYRGPNYGYTF.

V gene TRBV2 combines with J gene TRBJ2-5; D remains unclear. Germline loops: CDR1 SNHLY, CDR2 FYNNEI. The CDR3 is 13 residues long. The V end lost 7 bases, the J end lost 5 bases, and 14 bases lay between the germline ends. The CDR3 bases are TGTGCCAGCAAGGACCCCCCGGTGGAGACCCAGTACTTC. The encoded protein is CASKDPPVETQYF.

The V and J genes are TRBV7-2 and TRBJ1-6, with 10 bases that match TRBD1. This CDR3 is 14 amino acids long. Germline V lookup: CDR1 SGHTA, CDR2 FQGNSA. Trimming cost V 5 bases and J 11 bases; bases outside gene matches: 6. The CDR3 DNA sequence: TGTGCCAGCAGCCCCGGGACAGGGGTGACACCCCTCCACTTT. The encoded protein is CASSPGTGVTPLHF.

J is TRBJ2-5 and V is TRBV25-1; D possibly corresponds to TRBD2 (6 bases). Per germline, CDR1 MGHDK and CDR2 SYGVNS. V was shortened by 7 bases and J by 6 bases, with 15 bases between the two germline ends. The CDR3 length is 13 residues. CDR3 in DNA: TGTGCCAGCAAAGGAGAGGGGAGGAAGACCCAGTACTTC. Translating it yields CASKGEGRKTQYF.

V usage is TRBV4-3 and J usage is TRBJ1-1, with D possibly being TRBD1 (5 bases). The V end lost 2 bases, the J end lost 9 bases, and 19 bases lay between the germline ends. Germline loops: CDR1 LGHNA, CDR2 YSLEER. The CDR3 is 15 amino acids. The CDR3, as DNA: TGCGCCAGCAGCCAACGGATCGTTGGGGGTGCCCAAGCTTTCTTT. It translates to CASSQRIVGGAQAFF.